This TCR beta chain comes out of a study of blood T cell repertoires in COVID-19. Clones were read by immunoSEQ multiplex PCR, and TCRdb kept only the in-frame ones, dropping some. The sample has about 280,000 clones; under 90% are singletons. The material sequenced was peripheral blood. The source of this sequence is a man aged 45-65 years with acute or convalescent COVID-19.

CDR3 nucleotides: TGTGCCAGCAGCGCGCGAGAAGGGGGCCACAATGAGCAGTTCTTC. Encoded protein: CASSAREGGHNEQFF. This rearrangement joins TRBV9 to TRBJ2-1; 7 bases agree with TRBD1. Germline V gene data show CDR1 as SGDLS and CDR2 as YYNGEE. The V segment lost 3 bases and the J segment 5 bases; nucleotides outside the gene matches: 8. This CDR3 is built from 15 residues. Complete variable domain (other parts from reference TRBV9 and TRBJ2-1): DSGVTQTPKHLITATGQRVTLRCSPRSGDLSVYWYQQSLDQGLQFLIQYYNGEERAKGNILERFSAQQFPDLHSELNLSSLELGDSALYFCASSAREGGHNEQFFGPGTRLTVL.